The clone carrying this TCR beta chain turned up a few times. Its target is not known. Germline CDR1 is LNHDA and CDR2 is SQIVND (reference sequence). V was shortened by 5 bases and J by 5 bases, with 1 base between the two germline ends. This CDR3 spans 10 amino acids. The method was immunoSEQ multiplex PCR; TCRdb's version includes in-frame clones alone and lacks a portion of them. The table includes around 25,000 clones, approximately 81% detected once. The data stem from a study of OX40 agonist ivuxolimab in advanced cancers. Study-wide results and caveats: Partial responders treated at 0.1-3.0 mg/kg exhibited clonal expansion among the lowest measured. Some of the nonresponding patients also showed low levels of normalized T-cell clonal expansion.

This clonotype was obtained from an adult with an advanced solid tumor such as melanoma, head and neck, liver or kidney cancer. J is TRBJ1-5 and V is TRBV19; D remains unclear. The sample in question was CD4+ or CD8+ T cells sorted from blood, obtained in a trial of the OX40 agonist ivuxolimab. This CDR3 reads CASSDQPQHF. Here the CDR3 DNA reads TGTGCCAGTAGTGATCAGCCCCAGCATTTT.